These T cell receptor beta chains were read from a single sample in a study of T cells in localized non-small cell lung cancer. This table comes from immunoSEQ multiplex PCR, and its TCRdb copy is limited to in-frame clones, with some not included. Here the sample spans around 34,000 clones, around 93% being singletons. The starting material was peripheral blood, obtained before any cancer treatment. The receptors come from a female donor older than 55 with stage I lung adenocarcinoma. The conserved cysteine and the conserved F or W are not part of the CDR3 here. The order of the fields is V gene, clone size, CDR3 protein. Rows give clone size only sometimes, using once, few, many, or a class for an expanded clone.

v_gene: TRBV27
abundance: -
CDR3aa: ASSNRGLYGYT

v_gene: TRBV6-1
abundance: -
CDR3aa: ATSDRAYGNTIY

v_gene: TRBV4-1
abundance: -
CDR3aa: ASSQDGAGGPYNEQF

v_gene: TRBV6-5
abundance: -
CDR3aa: ASRDVSRGYT

v_gene: TRBV30
abundance: once
CDR3aa: AWSSGTGGNQPQH

v_gene: TRBV4-1
abundance: -
CDR3aa: ASSQVGQASNTEAF

v_gene: TRBV29-1
abundance: -
CDR3aa: SVVLRFATEAF

v_gene: TRBV30
abundance: -
CDR3aa: AWQNAAAF

v_gene: TRBV14
abundance: -
CDR3aa: ASSPRVTNEKLF

v_gene: TRBV28
abundance: -
CDR3aa: ASIKWTSTRPNSPLH

v_gene: TRBV7-9
abundance: -
CDR3aa: ASSPELAGGLETQY

v_gene: TRBV7-2
abundance: -
CDR3aa: ASSLGYLGRAGELF

v_gene: TRBV5-4
abundance: -
CDR3aa: ASPGGGQGAGGAF

v_gene: TRBV7-3
abundance: -
CDR3aa: ASSLEMRNTEAF

v_gene: TRBV2
abundance: -
CDR3aa: ASSEREIQETQY

v_gene: TRBV6-1
abundance: -
CDR3aa: ASSPRTGTDTQY

v_gene: TRBV5-4
abundance: -
CDR3aa: ASSLAQGYEQY

v_gene: TRBV28
abundance: -
CDR3aa: ASSTRNRGFIAGNTIY

v_gene: TRBV10-3
abundance: once
CDR3aa: AIIAGPNTGELF

v_gene: TRBV7-6
abundance: -
CDR3aa: ASSSRMNTEAF

v_gene: TRBV5-1
abundance: -
CDR3aa: ASSLAHRGGEKLF

v_gene: TRBV5-6
abundance: -
CDR3aa: ASSLGASNTEAF

v_gene: TRBV5-6
abundance: -
CDR3aa: ASSLVAVSREVDGYT

v_gene: TRBV28
abundance: -
CDR3aa: ASSSTGAGIDTQY

v_gene: TRBV28
abundance: -
CDR3aa: ASRRRLGGGYT

v_gene: TRBV27
abundance: -
CDR3aa: ASSFTLSLGNTIY

v_gene: TRBV28
abundance: -
CDR3aa: ASSLNLEQF

v_gene: TRBV4-3
abundance: -
CDR3aa: ASSQENRATEAF

v_gene: TRBV28
abundance: once
CDR3aa: ASSFSGSGNTIY

v_gene: TRBV10-3
abundance: -
CDR3aa: AIRRGVYTEAF

v_gene: TRBV28
abundance: -
CDR3aa: ASSFPRQGDYEQY

v_gene: TRBV28
abundance: -
CDR3aa: ASSLGVGGYT

v_gene: TRBV6-5
abundance: -
CDR3aa: ASSYSTGFTFGYT

v_gene: TRBV19
abundance: -
CDR3aa: ASNQDSLGEAF

v_gene: TRBV4-1
abundance: -
CDR3aa: ASSQGPGTGTNIQY

v_gene: TRBV19
abundance: -
CDR3aa: ASSIRTTGLQETQY

v_gene: TRBV29-1
abundance: -
CDR3aa: SVVVGLFYTDTQY

v_gene: TRBV5-4
abundance: -
CDR3aa: ASSENRENEQF

v_gene: TRBV30
abundance: -
CDR3aa: AWIRSTGQF

v_gene: TRBV6-4
abundance: -
CDR3aa: ASSGGPSGGSEQF